This T cell receptor beta chain stems from a study of shared clonotypes between healthy human individuals. TCRdb's copy holds only in-frame clones and misses some; the assay was immunoSEQ multiplex PCR. The sample gives roughly 2.5 million clones, about 92% of which show up once; about 0.13% is in the top ten. The germline CDR1 and CDR2 sequences are SGHTA and FQGTGA. With V trimmed by 4 bases and J by 7 bases, 8 bases remained unmatched. The CDR3 sequence is 14 residues long. The receptor's source is a man younger than 30 in good health. The source material was naive CD4+ T cells sorted from blood. The subset was: CD45RA+ positively selected. The chain combines TRBV7-3 with TRBJ1-2; 8 nucleotides agree with TRBD1. The CDR3 reads CASSSTGGSAGYTF. The CDR3 region has the DNA TGTGCCAGCAGCTCCACAGGGGGATCCGCTGGCTACACCTTC.